The 19 T cell receptor beta chains below all came from one sample that was sequenced in a study of response to subunit inactivated influenza vaccine. One entry per CDR3 protein results from TCRdb running MiXCR on the RT-PCR reads. Of about 780,000 distinct CDR3 sequences listed, approximately 18% were seen once; the top ten hold 11%. The sequencing here drew on PBMCs from blood, taken approximately 5 days after vaccination. All receptors come from a man aged 45-60 years who received an inactivated influenza vaccine.

J is TRBJ1-1 and V is TRBV6-1, with D unresolved. CDR1 is MNHNS and CDR2 is SASEGT in the germline V gene. The CDR3 has 15 amino acids. V lost 5 bases, J lost 4 bases, and 17 bases lay in between. In DNA, the CDR3 is TGTGCCAGCAGTCCCGACATCGCGAAGGGCACTGAAGCTTTCTTT. It codes for CASSPDIAKGTEAFF.

This clonotype showed up many times. This chain uses TRBV30 with TRBJ2-5; TRBD1 agrees at 7 bases. The ends lost 4 bases at V and 5 bases at J; junction bases unmatched: 4. In germline, CDR1 is GTSNPN, CDR2 SVGIG (reference sequence). This CDR3 has 12 residues. Written as DNA, the CDR3 is TGTGCCTGGAACAGGGGTGGCGAGACCCAGTACTTC. Protein: CAWNRGGETQYF.

The chain joins TRBV20-1 to TRBJ1-2; D is unclear. The V gene lost 4 bases and the J gene lost 0 bases, with 15 bases spanning the gap. Germline CDR1 DFQATT, CDR2 SNEGSKA (reference sequence). CDR3 size: 15 residues. CDR3 amino acids: CSATIPTATNYGYTF. The CDR3 nucleotides read TGCAGTGCTACAATACCGACCGCTACTAACTATGGCTACACCTTC.

This clonotype occurred many times. CDR3 loop: CASSLDRTAAYEQYF. For the CDR3, the DNA is TGTGCCAGCAGCCTGGACCGGACAGCAGCCTACGAGCAGTACTTC. V gene TRBV7-9 combines with J gene TRBJ2-7, with D maybe TRBD1 (6 bases). CDR1 is SEHNR, CDR2 FQNEAQ, per germline (reference sequence). CDR3 length equals 15 residues. Trimming pared 5 bases from V and 2 bases from J, leaving 16 bases between. Based on the CDR3 plus reference TRBV7-9 and TRBJ2-7, the full variable domain is DTGVSQNPRHKITKRGQNVTFRCDPISEHNRLYWYRQTLGQGPEFLTYFQNEAQLEKSRLLSDRFSAERPKGSFSTLEIQRTEQGDSAMYLCASSLDRTAAYEQYFGPGTRLTVT.

The chain couples TRBV6-5 to TRBJ2-1; possibly TRBD2 for D (6 bases). Trimming left V 2 bases short and J 5 bases short, with 10 bases between. CDR3 length: 14 amino acids. Germline CDR1 MNHEY, CDR2 SVGAGI. The CDR3 region has the DNA TGTGCCAGCAGTTACGTGGGAGGAGACAATGAGCAGTTCTTC. Translating it yields CASSYVGGDNEQFF.

In this sample, this clonotype turned up many times. The chain couples TRBV27 to TRBJ2-1; D is unclear. The CDR3 totals 14 residues. The germline CDR1 and CDR2 sequences are MNHEY and SMNVEV (reference sequence). The V end was cut by 2 bases, the J end by 5 bases, with 10 bases between. The CDR3 DNA follows: TGTGCCAGCAGTTTAGGGGTAACACACAATGAGCAGTTCTTC. Amino acid sequence: CASSLGVTHNEQFF.

This clonotype was counted many times. This chain joins TRBV5-1 and TRBJ2-1; TRBD2 agrees at 8 bases. Germline values: CDR1 SGHRS, CDR2 YFSETQ. J lost 10 bases, V lost 4 bases, and 7 bases had no gene match. There are 13 residues in the CDR3. The chain's CDR3 is CASSPNSGAEQFF. The CDR3 DNA reads as TGCGCCAGCAGCCCCAATAGCGGGGCGGAGCAGTTCTTC.

The CDR3 nucleotides read TGCGCCAGCAGCCAGGGACAGGGGATTCAGAATGAGCAGTTCTTC. Residues: CASSQGQGIQNEQFF. V is TRBV4-1 and J is TRBJ2-1, with 10 bases aligning to TRBD1. This CDR3 has 15 amino acids. Losses at the gene ends were 3 bases for V and 7 bases for J; bases not matched to a gene: 6. The germline gives CDR1 MGHRA, CDR2 YSYEKL.

The chain combines TRBV20-1 with TRBJ1-1, with 7 bases identical to TRBD1. The CDR3 runs to 11 residues. In germline, CDR1 is DFQATT, CDR2 SNEGSKA (reference sequence). V lost 0 bases and J lost 10; bases outside the gene matches: 2. CDR3 amino acids: CSARDRTGAFF. The CDR3 DNA reads TGCAGTGCTAGAGATCGGACAGGAGCTTTCTTT.

The chain is built from TRBV12-3 or TRBV12-4 and TRBJ1-2; D unresolved. The V end was cut by 5 bases, the J end by 6 bases, with 19 bases between. The CDR3 length is 15 residues. In DNA, the CDR3 is TGTGCCAGCAGTCCCCGGGCCTATGCGAGGGATGGCTACACCTTC. This encodes CASSPRAYARDGYTF.

The chain couples TRBV6-1 to TRBJ1-5; the D is unclear. Germline CDR1 is MNHNS and CDR2 is SASEGT. V was cut by 2 bases and J by 2 bases, with 10 bases left in between. This CDR3 contains 15 residues. CDR3 coding DNA: TGTGCCAGCAGTGAATCGGTCCACCGCAATCAGCCCCAGCATTTT. Encoded protein: CASSESVHRNQPQHF.

This clonotype was seen a few times. This rearrangement joins TRBV7-8 to TRBJ2-5; no reliable D call. This CDR3 comprises 15 residues. CDR1 and CDR2 from the germline V gene are SGHVS and FQNEAQ. V was clipped by 0 bases and J by 1 base, with 9 bases between them. This CDR3 reads CASSLAASSQETQYF. The DNA for the CDR3 is TGTGCCAGCAGCTTAGCCGCGTCTAGCCAAGAGACCCAGTACTTC.

This clonotype came up many times. The V call is TRBV5-1, the J call TRBJ2-1; 9 nucleotides line up with TRBD2. Germline CDR1 is SGHRS and CDR2 is YFSETQ. Unmatched junction bases numbered 11, after V lost 2 bases and J lost 8 bases. The CDR3 extends over 16 amino acids. CDR3 in amino acids: CASSLASGTSIYEQFF. Written as DNA, the CDR3 is TGCGCCAGCAGCTTAGCCTCCGGGACTAGCATCTATGAGCAGTTCTTC.

This clonotype was counted many times. The chain is built from TRBV29-1 and TRBJ2-7; possibly TRBD2 for D (5 bases). V lost 0 bases and J 3 bases, leaving 12 bases between the germline ends. Germline values: CDR1 SQVTM, CDR2 ANQGSEA. This CDR3 is 14 amino acids long. In DNA, the CDR3 is TGCAGCGTTGAAGATCGGGCGGGTAACTACGAGCAGTACTTC. Its translation: CSVEDRAGNYEQYF.

This chain links TRBV4-3 with TRBJ2-1; TRBD2 matches 9 bases. The CDR3 totals 16 residues. V dropped 4 bases and J dropped 3; count of bases not matched to a gene: 7. CDR1 LGHNA and CDR2 YSLEER come from the germline V gene. CDR3 region: CASSPIIAGDYNEQFF. Written as DNA, the CDR3 is TGCGCCAGCAGCCCAATAATAGCGGGAGACTACAATGAGCAGTTCTTC.

This clonotype was observed a few times. The chain links TRBV12-3 or TRBV12-4 to TRBJ1-4; TRBD1 agrees at 7 bases. V was clipped by 3 bases and J by 4 bases; unmatched bases: 2. The CDR3 is 14 residues long. The CDR3 spells CASSFGTVNEKLFF. The CDR3 DNA follows: TGTGCCAGCAGTTTCGGGACAGTTAATGAAAAACTGTTTTTT.

The CDR3: CASSFEVKNIQYF. The CDR3 DNA sequence: TGTGCCAGCAGCTTTGAGGTTAAAAACATTCAGTACTTC. V usage is TRBV7-9 and J usage is TRBJ2-4, with no clear D. The CDR3 covers 13 residues. Germline V gene lookup returns CDR1 SEHNR and CDR2 FQNEAQ (reference sequence). V was trimmed by 3 bases and J by 4 bases, leaving 7 bases between them. The full variable domain, with the rest looked up from reference TRBV7-9 and TRBJ2-4, is DTGVSQNPRHKITKRGQNVTFRCDPISEHNRLYWYRQTLGQGPEFLTYFQNEAQLEKSRLLSDRFSAERPKGSFSTLEIQRTEQGDSAMYLCASSFEVKNIQYFGAGTRLSVL.

This sequence joins TRBV6-6 and TRBJ1-1; the D gene is possibly TRBD1 (5 bases). This CDR3 is built from 13 residues. The V gene's germline CDR1 is MNHNY and CDR2 SVGAGI (reference sequence). V was trimmed by 6 bases and J by 3 bases, leaving 11 bases between them. CDR3 bases: TGTGCCAGCAGGAGCAGGGAACACACTGAAGCTTTCTTT. The encoded protein is CASRSREHTEAFF.

The chain has TRBV10-2 and TRBJ2-7; a possible D gene is TRBD2 (5 bases). The germline CDR1 and CDR2 sequences are WSHSY and SAAADI. V lost 0 bases and J 3 bases, leaving 12 bases between the germline ends. The CDR3 length is 15 residues. CDR3 loop: CASSESWRGLYEQYF. As DNA, the CDR3 is TGCGCCAGCAGTGAGTCGTGGCGAGGGCTCTACGAGCAGTACTTC.